These T cell receptor beta chains were read from a single sample in a study of shared clonotypes between healthy human individuals. Sequencing was performed with immunoSEQ multiplex PCR; in TCRdb, only in-frame clones are kept and a portion is missing. The table shows roughly 2.4 million clones, with more than 90% occurring only once. Material for sequencing was naive CD4+ T cells sorted from blood. The receptor set was obtained from a man between 18 and 29 years old in good health. CDR3s include the opening cysteine and the closing phenylalanine or tryptophan. Each record gives: clone size, V gene, J gene, D gene, CDR3 protein, CDR3 DNA. The D gene is left open where the match is weak. Not every row has a clone size; where given, it reads once, few, many or a size class.

>.|TRBV30|TRBJ2-5|.
CAWSGNPAAETQYF
TGTGCCTGGAGTGGCAACCCAGCGGCGGAGACCCAGTACTTC
>.|TRBV10-1|TRBJ1-1|TRBD1
CASSESTGGRTEAFF
TGCGCCAGCAGTGAGTCGACAGGGGGGCGGACTGAAGCTTTCTTT
>.|TRBV30|TRBJ1-4|TRBD1
CAWRDRASNEKLFF
TGTGCCTGGAGGGACAGGGCCAGTAATGAAAAACTGTTTTTT
>.|TRBV18|TRBJ2-5|.
CASSPLTEAGETQYF
TGTGCCAGCTCACCACTGACAGAAGCGGGAGAGACCCAGTACTTC
>.|TRBV6-6|TRBJ1-4|.
CASSSITRGNEKLFF
TGTGCCAGCAGTTCGATAACCAGGGGTAATGAAAAACTGTTTTTT
>.|TRBV5-4|TRBJ2-7|TRBD1
CASSLFQGVHEQYF
TGTGCCAGCAGCTTGTTCCAGGGGGTCCACGAGCAGTACTTC
>.|TRBV6-5|TRBJ1-1|.
CASSAQAITEAFF
TGTGCCAGCAGTGCCCAGGCAATCACTGAAGCTTTCTTT
>.|TRBV5-1|TRBJ2-1|.
CASSPIARGEQFF
TGCGCCAGCAGCCCCATCGCGCGGGGAGAGCAGTTCTTC
>.|TRBV7-2|TRBJ2-3|.
CASSTTGLTQYF
TGTGCCAGCAGCACAACGGGATTAACGCAGTATTTT
>.|TRBV15|TRBJ2-1|.
CATKGGSSYNEQFF
TGTGCCACCAAAGGAGGGAGCTCCTACAATGAGCAGTTCTTC
>.|TRBV14|TRBJ2-2|.
CASSLDTLNTGELFF
TGTGCCAGCAGCCTGGACACCTTGAACACCGGGGAGCTGTTTTTT
>.|TRBV28|TRBJ1-4|.
CASSFSGVEKLFF
TGTGCCAGCAGTTTCTCGGGGGTTGAAAAACTGTTTTTT
>.|TRBV6-5|TRBJ2-5|.
CASSYSRGGFQETQYF
TGTGCCAGCAGTTACTCGAGAGGGGGGTTCCAAGAGACCCAGTACTTC
>.|TRBV6-6|TRBJ2-7|TRBD2
CASSYPGTSGMREQYF
TGTGCCAGCAGTTACCCTGGGACTAGCGGGATGAGGGAGCAGTACTTC
>.|TRBV5-4|TRBJ2-1|TRBD2
CASSEPGLAGGLGEQFF
TGTGCCAGCAGCGAGCCGGGACTAGCGGGGGGCCTAGGAGAGCAGTTCTTC
>.|TRBV5-1|TRBJ2-5|TRBD2
CASSLTGTKETQYF
TGCGCCAGCAGCTTGACCGGGACTAAAGAGACCCAGTACTTC
>.|TRBV27|TRBJ1-2|TRBD1
CASSDLGQGLAGYTF
TGTGCCAGCTCGGACCTGGGACAGGGTCTTGCTGGCTACACCTTC
>.|TRBV12-5|TRBJ1-4|.
CASGSQGTNEKLFF
TGTGCTAGTGGTTCGCAGGGGACTAATGAAAAACTGTTTTTT
>.|TRBV5-1|TRBJ1-5|.
CASSLAGGQGGQPQHF
TGCGCCAGCAGCTTGGCGGGGGGTCAGGGAGGTCAGCCCCAGCATTTT
>.|TRBV11-2|TRBJ1-1|.
CASSLGGRNTEAFF
TGTGCCAGCAGCTTAGGGGGGCGGAACACTGAAGCTTTCTTT
>.|TRBV5-6|TRBJ2-7|TRBD1
CASSLGSGGYEQYF
TGTGCCAGCAGCTTGGGGTCAGGGGGCTACGAGCAGTACTTC
>.|TRBV19|TRBJ2-2|TRBD1
CASSIPTGKNTGELFF
TGTGCCAGTAGTATCCCGACAGGGAAGAACACCGGGGAGCTGTTTTTT
>.|TRBV6-6|TRBJ2-6|.
CASSYSWDGGANVLTF
TGTGCCAGCAGTTACTCGTGGGACGGTGGGGCCAACGTCCTGACTTTC
>.|TRBV10-3|TRBJ1-2|.
CAISEPQDPRGYTF
TGTGCCATCAGTGAGCCACAAGATCCACGAGGCTACACCTTC
>.|TRBV30|TRBJ2-1|TRBD2
CAWSGGLTSGRPHEQFF
TGTGCCTGGAGTGGTGGATTGACTAGCGGGAGGCCCCATGAGCAGTTCTTC
>.|TRBV6-1|TRBJ2-2|TRBD1
CASSVTGLNTGELFF
TGTGCCAGCAGTGTGACAGGGCTGAACACCGGGGAGCTGTTTTTT
>once|TRBV19|TRBJ2-2|.
CASSASLPGELFF
TGTGCCAGTAGCGCTAGCTTACCCGGGGAGCTGTTTTTT
>once|TRBV28|TRBJ2-7|.
CASSFSLVGYEQYF
TGTGCCAGCAGTTTTAGTTTGGTTGGCTACGAGCAGTACTTC
>.|TRBV30|TRBJ2-5|TRBD1
CAWSRPAGTVTRETQYF
TGTGCCTGGAGTCGCCCCGCCGGGACAGTGACTCGGGAGACCCAGTACTTC
>.|TRBV30|TRBJ2-3|TRBD1
CAWGTGGNVPDTQYF
TGTGCCTGGGGGACAGGGGGCAATGTTCCAGATACGCAGTATTTT
>.|TRBV6-6|TRBJ1-2|.
CASSSTGPQAYGYTF
TGTGCCAGCAGTTCTACAGGGCCCCAGGCCTATGGCTACACCTTC
>.|TRBV7-2|TRBJ2-1|TRBD2
CASSPGLAGGDNEQFF
TGTGCCAGCAGCCCCGGACTAGCGGGAGGGGACAATGAGCAGTTCTTC
>.|TRBV19|TRBJ1-1|TRBD1
CATSTGLNTEAFF
TGTGCCACGTCGACAGGGTTGAACACTGAAGCTTTCTTT
>.|TRBV18|TRBJ1-2|.
CASSPREFDYGYTF
TGTGCCAGCTCACCGAGGGAGTTTGACTATGGCTACACCTTC
>.|TRBV7-9|TRBJ2-2|.
CASSSNTNTGELFF
TGTGCCAGCAGCTCAAATACGAACACCGGGGAGCTGTTTTTT
>.|TRBV5-1|TRBJ1-1|.
CASSLGGTTNTEAFF
TGCGCCAGCAGCCTGGGAGGGACAACGAACACTGAAGCTTTCTTT
>.|TRBV30|TRBJ2-7|TRBD1
CAFLHRTGSYEQYF
TGTGCCTTTTTACACCGGACAGGTTCCTACGAGCAGTACTTC
>.|TRBV5-4|TRBJ2-3|.
CASSQPSRDTQYF
TGTGCCAGCAGCCAACCGTCTCGTGATACGCAGTATTTT
>.|TRBV7-9|TRBJ2-1|.
CASSLQGPYNEQFF
TGTGCCAGCAGCTTACAGGGGCCTTACAATGAGCAGTTCTTC
>.|TRBV7-2|TRBJ2-7|TRBD1
CASSLTPDRAEQYF
TGTGCCAGCAGCTTAACCCCGGACAGGGCCGAGCAGTACTTC
>.|TRBV5-1|TRBJ1-1|.
CASSLAGSSKAFF
TGCGCCAGCAGCTTGGCCGGATCCTCGAAAGCTTTCTTT
>few|TRBV19|TRBJ1-6|.
CASSIIGSPLHF
TGTGCCAGTAGTATTATTGGTTCACCCCTCCACTTT
>once|TRBV6-6|TRBJ1-2|.
CASSPGGYGYTF
TGTGCCAGCAGCCCTGGAGGCTATGGCTACACCTTC
>.|TRBV6-5|TRBJ1-5|TRBD1
CASSRGTGGDQPQHF
TGTGCCAGCAGCCGAGGGACAGGTGGGGATCAGCCCCAGCATTTT
>.|TRBV5-1|TRBJ1-4|.
CASRPGGTNEKLFF
TGCGCCAGCAGACCTGGGGGGACTAATGAAAAACTGTTTTTT
>.|TRBV4-1|TRBJ2-7|.
CASSQLPYRVGSHEQYF
TGCGCCAGCAGCCAATTACCCTACAGGGTTGGGAGCCACGAGCAGTACTTC
>.|TRBV6-1|TRBJ1-5|.
CASSEVGGPQPQHF
TGTGCCAGCAGTGAAGTGGGGGGCCCTCAGCCCCAGCATTTT